The 14 T cell receptor beta chains below all came from one sample that was sequenced in a study of T cell repertoires in cytomegalovirus infection. In TCRdb, the reads were re-called with MiXCR into one record per CDR3 protein. This repertoire shows around 550,000 distinct CDR3 sequences, about a quarter found once; its top ten account for roughly 13%. The specimen was PBMCs. The receptors originated from a human donor in good health (CMV status not recorded). Some clones in this sample may be carry-over from other donors' samples.

V is TRBV28 and J is TRBJ1-4; 9 nucleotides align to TRBD1. The CDR3 runs to 15 residues. Trimming at V came to 3 bases and at J to 8 bases, leaving 7 bases not matched to a gene. CDR1 is MDHEN, CDR2 SYDVKM, per germline. The chain's CDR3 is CASSFTGTGWEKLFF. In nucleotides, the CDR3 is TGTGCCAGCAGTTTTACCGGGACAGGGTGGGAAAAACTGTTTTTT.

This clonotype has only a few counts. The genes are TRBV7-9 and TRBJ2-7; 9 nucleotides align to TRBD1. V lost 0 bases, J lost 3 bases, and 3 bases stayed unmatched. CDR1 and CDR2 from the germline V gene are SEHNR and FQNEAQ (reference sequence). This CDR3 spans 15 amino acids. CDR3 loop: CASSLADRGIYEQYV. DNA of the CDR3: TGTGCCAGCAGCTTAGCGGACAGGGGAATCTACGAGCAGTACGTC.

The CDR3 region has the DNA TGTGCCAGTAGCGTAGGGACTAGCGGGGGATGGGAGCAGTTCTTC. It translates to CASSVGTSGGWEQFF. The chain carries TRBV19 and TRBJ2-1; 14 bases are shared with TRBD2. The V and J ends lost 6 bases and 10 bases, in that order; junction bases with no gene match: 8. This CDR3 is built from 15 residues. The germline V gene has CDR1 LNHDA and CDR2 SQIVND (reference sequence).

Ten or more counts support this clonotype. This chain connects TRBV7-8 to TRBJ2-7; TRBD2 matches at 12 bases. The CDR3 is 15 amino acids. Germline CDR1 and CDR2: SGHVS and FQNEAQ. The V and J ends lost 7 bases and 3 bases, in that order; junction bases with no gene match: 7. CDR3 in DNA: TGTGCCAGCACCACAAGACTAGCGGGAGTCTACGAGCAGTACGTC. As protein: CASTTRLAGVYEQYV.

The sample holds one count of this clonotype. The chain links TRBV19 to TRBJ1-2, with 10 bases that match TRBD1. The germline V gene encodes CDR1 LNHDA and CDR2 SQIVND (reference sequence). Trimming at V came to 5 bases and at J to 8 bases, leaving 5 bases not matched to a gene. This CDR3 has 13 residues. CDR3 amino acids: CASSPGQGTGYTF. In nucleotides, the CDR3 is TGTGCCAGTAGTCCGGGACAGGGGACGGGCTACACCTTC.

This clonotype showed up many times. The V gene is TRBV28, the J gene TRBJ2-1; D unclear. Germline V gene lookup returns CDR1 MDHEN and CDR2 SYDVKM. The CDR3 sequence is 15 residues long. The V end was cut by 6 bases, the J end by 2 bases, with 14 bases between. CDR3: CASSRDSPPYNEQFF. The DNA for the CDR3 is TGTGCCAGCAGCCGAGACTCACCCCCCTACAATGAGCAGTTCTTC.

The rearrangement joins TRBV18 to TRBJ2-1, with 9 bases matching TRBD1. Trimming removed 4 bases from V and 8 bases from J; junction bases left unmatched: 12. In germline, CDR1 is KGHSH, CDR2 LQKENI. The CDR3 sequence is 16 residues long. The CDR3 DNA reads as TGTGCCAGCTCACTGCAAATGCCGGGACAGGGAGATGAGCAGTTCTTC. It yields the protein CASSLQMPGQGDEQFF.

This clonotype was detected many times. This chain links TRBV11-2 with TRBJ1-5; D perhaps matches TRBD1 (6 bases). Germline V gene lookup returns CDR1 SGHAT and CDR2 FQNNGV. The V gene lost 3 bases and the J gene lost 0 bases, with 12 bases spanning the gap. This CDR3 contains 16 residues. The CDR3 sequence: CASSFPTGYSNQPQHF. The CDR3 DNA reads TGTGCCAGCAGCTTTCCGACAGGATATAGCAATCAGCCCCAGCATTTT.

The gene calls are TRBV6-5 and TRBJ2-7; D possibly matches TRBD1 or TRBD2 (6 bases each). V dropped 5 bases and J dropped 5 bases, with 16 bases sitting between them. This CDR3 spans 14 amino acids. Germline V lookup: CDR1 MNHEY, CDR2 SVGAGI. CDR3 nucleotide sequence: TGTGCCAGCAGTCCCCGGGGGCCTGAGGACGAGCAGTACGTC. This encodes CASSPRGPEDEQYV.

The sample holds a few counts of this clonotype. V gene TRBV5-4 combines with J gene TRBJ2-7; D may be TRBD2 (5 bases). V was shortened by 0 bases and J by 0 bases, with 13 bases between the two germline ends. This CDR3 is built from 16 residues. Per the germline V gene, CDR1 is SGHNT and CDR2 is YYREEE (reference sequence). CDR3 nucleotide sequence: TGTGCCAGCAGCTTGGGATTAGCGCTAAGCTCCTACGAGCAGTACTTC. It encodes CASSLGLALSSYEQYF.

The chain joins TRBV7-6 to TRBJ2-7, with D perhaps TRBD2 (6 bases). CDR1 is SGHVS, CDR2 FNYEAQ, per germline. The CDR3 has 14 residues. The V and J ends lost 5 bases and 5 bases respectively, with 16 bases between them. The CDR3 coding sequence is TGTGCCAGCAGCCTCAATGGAGGAGGGGACGAGCAGTACTTC. The encoded protein is CASSLNGGGDEQYF. Filled out from reference TRBV7-6 and TRBJ2-7, the complete variable domain reads GAGVSQSPRYKVTKRGQDVALRCDPISGHVSLYWYRQALGQGPEFLTYFNYEAQQDKSGLPNDRFSAERPEGSISTLTIQRTEQRDSAMYRCASSLNGGGDEQYFGPGTRLTVT.

This clonotype was seen at least ten times. The chain recombines TRBV7-2 with TRBJ2-3; 8 positions match TRBD2. The germline V gene encodes CDR1 SGHTA and CDR2 FQGNSA. This CDR3 has 14 residues. The V and J ends lost 3 bases and 8 bases, in that order; junction bases with no gene match: 7. The CDR3 region is CASSFREGPGTQYF. Here the CDR3 DNA reads TGTGCCAGCAGCTTTCGGGAGGGCCCTGGTACGCAGTATTTT.

The chain recombines TRBV5-6 with TRBJ2-7; 11 bases agree with TRBD1. J gave up 6 bases and V 3 bases, and 2 bases lay outside the gene matches. The CDR3 covers 13 residues. Per the germline V gene, CDR1 is SGHDT and CDR2 is YYEEEE. CDR3 bases: TGTGCCAGCAGCTGGGACAGGGGGGCCGAGCAGTACTTC. Protein: CASSWDRGAEQYF.

This clonotype has just a few counts. The chain combines TRBV7-9 with TRBJ2-5; no clear D. V gave up 3 bases and J gave up 4 bases, with 12 bases separating them. Germline values: CDR1 SEHNR, CDR2 FQNEAQ (reference sequence). The CDR3 loop spans 14 amino acids. CDR3 nucleotides: TGTGCCAGCAGCTTCTCAACCTGGGGAGAGACCCAGTACTTC. It codes for CASSFSTWGETQYF.